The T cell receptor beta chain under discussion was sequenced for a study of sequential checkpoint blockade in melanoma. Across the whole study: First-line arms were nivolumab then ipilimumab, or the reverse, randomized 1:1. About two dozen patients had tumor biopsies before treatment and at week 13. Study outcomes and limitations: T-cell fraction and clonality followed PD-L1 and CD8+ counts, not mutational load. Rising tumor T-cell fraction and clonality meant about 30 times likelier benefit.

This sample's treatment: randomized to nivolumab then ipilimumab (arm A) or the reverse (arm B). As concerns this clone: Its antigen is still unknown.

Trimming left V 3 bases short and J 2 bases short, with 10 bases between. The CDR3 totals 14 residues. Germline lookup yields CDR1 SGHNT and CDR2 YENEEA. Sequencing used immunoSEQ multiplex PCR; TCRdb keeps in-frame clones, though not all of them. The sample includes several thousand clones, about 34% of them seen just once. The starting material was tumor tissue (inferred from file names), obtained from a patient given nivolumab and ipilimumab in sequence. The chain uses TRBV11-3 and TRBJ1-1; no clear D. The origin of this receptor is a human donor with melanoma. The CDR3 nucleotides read TGTGCCAGCAGCTTGCATGGCAGCAACACTGAAGCTTTCTTT. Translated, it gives CASSLHGSNTEAFF.